These 5 T cell receptor beta chains were all obtained from the same sample, sequenced in a study of naive and memory T cell subsets. The SP2 primer and nested alpha and beta constant region primers amplified ligated cDNA in four rounds. Using its own MiXCR run on the 5' RACE reads, TCRdb lists one record per CDR3 protein. The repertoire has 50,000 to 60,000 distinct CDR3 sequences, 6% to 8.5% of them found once; the top ten carry almost 10%. A UMI-containing oligonucleotide was joined by 3' ligation to the TCR cDNA template. These receptor sequences come from a female donor in good health.

This clonotype has a count of ten or more. The V call is TRBV5-6, the J call TRBJ1-5, with TRBD1 matching 8 bases. The germline CDR1 and CDR2 sequences are SGHDT and YYEEEE. J lost 7 bases, V lost 8 bases, and 11 bases had no gene match. CDR3 length: 14 amino acids. The CDR3 nucleotides read TGTGCCAGTAGGAGACAGGGGATAAACCAGCCCCAGCATTTT. The encoded protein is CASRRQGINQPQHF.

This clonotype was detected ten times or more. The chain combines TRBV12-3 or TRBV12-4 with TRBJ1-5; no firm D call. V was trimmed by 3 bases and J by 6 bases, leaving 9 bases between them. There are 13 residues in the CDR3. The CDR3 nucleotides are TGTGCCAGCAGTTTGAACGAGATTCAGCCCCAGCATTTT. Amino acid sequence: CASSLNEIQPQHF.

The rearrangement uses TRBV5-1 and TRBJ1-1; a possible D gene is TRBD1 (6 bases). The CDR3 spans 15 residues. CDR1 SGHRS and CDR2 YFSETQ come from the germline V gene. Trimming took 3 bases from V and 1 from J, leaving 13 bases between them. CDR3 in amino acids: CASSSQGRGNTEAFF. The CDR3 DNA is TGCGCCAGCAGCTCCCAGGGGAGAGGGAACACTGAAGCTTTCTTT.

This clonotype showed up many times. The chain carries TRBV7-2 and TRBJ1-3, with D tentatively TRBD1 (5 bases). Germline V gene data show CDR1 as SGHTA and CDR2 as FQGNSA. The CDR3 contains 16 residues. Trimming took off 0 bases at V and 0 bases at J, with 9 bases between the two ends. The DNA for the CDR3 is TGTGCCAGCAGCTTAGCTGGGGCAAGCTCTGGAAACACCATATATTTT. Protein product: CASSLAGASSGNTIYF.

This clonotype was observed a few times. V usage is TRBV2 and J usage is TRBJ2-6, with 8 bases identical to TRBD1. V shed 5 bases, J shed 0 bases, and the junction held 3 bases outside the gene matches. The CDR3 contains 16 residues. Germline lookup yields CDR1 SNHLY and CDR2 FYNNEI. The CDR3 here is CASSPQGVSGANVLTF. The DNA for the CDR3 is TGTGCCAGCAGTCCACAGGGGGTCTCTGGGGCCAACGTCCTGACTTTC.